The entry that follows covers one TCR beta chain sequence. The sample belongs to a study of shared clonotypes between healthy human individuals. Background on the study: Every donor yielded three CD4 naive, three CD4 memory, two CD8 naive and one CD8 memory plate.

Only in-frame clones appear in the TCRdb table, and some are missing; sequencing was by immunoSEQ multiplex PCR. The sample lists a few million clones, roughly nine tenths seen once, with 0.11% to 0.15% in the top ten. Trimming shortened V by 3 bases and J by 0 bases, and 18 bases separated the two germline ends. This CDR3 region has 18 residues. Germline V gives CDR1 SGHTA, CDR2 FQGNSA. Specimen: naive CD4+ T cells sorted from blood. Specified subset: CD45RA+ positively selected. The gene calls are TRBV7-2 and TRBJ1-5; D possibly corresponds to TRBD1 (6 bases). This clonotype originated in a man aged 18 to 30 in good health. CDR3 sequence: CASSLGGLLSPSNQPQHF. DNA of the CDR3: TGTGCCAGCAGCTTGGGGGGGCTTTTATCCCCTAGCAATCAGCCCCAGCATTTT.